Shown below are 12 T cell receptor beta chains from a single sample sequenced in a study of control samples from healthy donors and cancer patients. Libraries were prepared by immunoSEQ multiplex PCR; TCRdb keeps only in-frame clonotypes and omits some of them. The sample comprises under 80,000 clones, about 94% of which are singletons, and around 2.8% rests with the top ten. Material for sequencing was blood. The source of these receptors is a woman aged 30 to 39 in good health.

V is TRBV2 and J is TRBJ1-1; D perhaps matches TRBD1 (5 bases). Germline lookup yields CDR1 SNHLY and CDR2 FYNNEI. This CDR3 has 14 residues. Trimming removed 5 bases at V and 0 bases at J, with 10 bases between. CDR3 sequence reads: CASSRRQMNTEAFF. For the CDR3, the DNA is TGTGCCAGCAGTCGCAGACAGATGAACACTGAAGCTTTCTTT.

The chain employs TRBV14 and TRBJ2-5; weak D call: TRBD2 (6 bases). The V end lost 0 bases, the J end lost 5 bases, and 13 bases lay between the germline ends. The CDR3 runs to 15 residues. Per germline, CDR1 SGHDN and CDR2 FVKESK. The CDR3 DNA is TGTGCCAGCAGCCAAGAAGGGACCCGGGGGGAGACCCAGTACTTC. Amino acids: CASSQEGTRGETQYF.

The chain uses TRBV7-9 and TRBJ1-2, with D perhaps TRBD1 (6 bases). V was cut by 1 base and J by 0 bases, with 12 bases left in between. The CDR3 loop spans 16 amino acids. The V gene's germline CDR1 is SEHNR and CDR2 FQNEAQ (reference sequence). The CDR3: CASSLVRGGANYGYTF. CDR3 sequence (DNA): TGTGCCAGCAGCTTAGTCCGAGGGGGAGCTAACTATGGCTACACCTTC.

The genes are TRBV5-1 and TRBJ1-4; D ambiguous. CDR1 is SGHRS and CDR2 is YFSETQ in the germline V gene. This CDR3 spans 15 amino acids. V lost 4 bases, J lost 5 bases, and 15 bases lay in between. In nucleotides, the CDR3 is TGCGCCAGCAGCGCCGGGCTATCCCTAAATGAAAAACTGTTTTTT. Amino acids: CASSAGLSLNEKLFF.

V gene TRBV10-2 combines with J gene TRBJ2-7; TRBD1 matches 9 bases. The CDR3 sequence is 15 residues long. Looked up from germline, CDR1 is WSHSY and CDR2 is SAAADI. Trimming removed 5 bases from V and 7 bases from J; junction bases left unmatched: 12. The CDR3 spells CASSSGTGLLWEQYF. CDR3 bases: TGCGCCAGCAGTTCCGGGACAGGGCTTCTGTGGGAGCAGTACTTC.

V gene TRBV28 combines with J gene TRBJ1-1; D not certain. CDR1 is MDHEN, CDR2 SYDVKM, per germline. Trimming removed 8 bases at V and 6 bases at J, with 10 bases between. The CDR3 sequence is 11 residues long. The CDR3 is CASERVSEAFF. DNA for the CDR3: TGTGCCAGCGAACGGGTTTCTGAAGCTTTCTTT.

The chain uses TRBV15 and TRBJ1-1; no clear D gene. CDR1 and CDR2 (germline): LNHNV, YYDKDF (reference sequence). V lost 0 bases and J 1 base, leaving 6 bases between the germline ends. This CDR3 is built from 14 residues. DNA of the CDR3: TGTGCCACCAGCAGAGATAGAGGGAACACTGAAGCTTTCTTT. It codes for CATSRDRGNTEAFF.

V is TRBV7-8 and J is TRBJ2-3, with 15 bases identical to TRBD2. Germline V gene sequence: CDR1 SGHVS, CDR2 FQNEAQ. There are 17 residues in the CDR3. The J segment lost 6 bases and the V segment lost 5 bases, leaving 9 bases of the junction unmatched. The CDR3 protein is CASSLRTSGGAYDTQYF. The CDR3 coding sequence is TGTGCCAGCAGCCTGAGGACTAGCGGGGGGGCTTACGATACGCAGTATTTT. The full variable domain, in which reference TRBV7-8 and TRBJ2-3 provide the parts outside the CDR3, is GAGVSQSPRYKVAKRGQDVALRCDPISGHVSLFWYQQALGQGPEFLTYFQNEAQLDKSGLPSDRFFAERPEGSVSTLKIQRTQQEDSAVYLCASSLRTSGGAYDTQYFGPGTRLTVL.

This clone occurred a few times. The chain uses TRBV7-9 and TRBJ1-6; maybe TRBD1 (6 bases). The V gene lost 4 bases and the J gene lost 7 bases, with 14 bases spanning the gap. Germline lookup yields CDR1 SEHNR and CDR2 FQNEAQ (reference sequence). The CDR3 contains 15 residues. The CDR3 protein is CASSSDRGGNSPLHF. Written as DNA, the CDR3 is TGTGCCAGCAGCTCGGACAGAGGTGGGAATTCACCCCTCCACTTT. The whole variable domain, filled in from reference TRBV7-9 and TRBJ1-6, reads DTGVSQNPRHKITKRGQNVTFRCDPISEHNRLYWYRQTLGQGPEFLTYFQNEAQLEKSRLLSDRFSAERPKGSFSTLEIQRTEQGDSAMYLCASSSDRGGNSPLHFGNGTRLTVT.

This clone was seen just once. CDR3 bases: TGCGCCAGCAGCCCCGGACTAGCGGTCTACGAGCAGTACTTC. This encodes CASSPGLAVYEQYF. This chain joins TRBV4-1 and TRBJ2-7; 10 bases map to TRBD2. J gave up 3 bases and V 4 bases, and 3 bases lay outside the gene matches. The germline V gene has CDR1 MGHRA and CDR2 YSYEKL. The CDR3 sequence is 14 residues long.

The chain combines TRBV7-6 with TRBJ2-3, with D tentatively TRBD2 (6 bases). CDR3 size: 16 residues. The germline V gene encodes CDR1 SGHVS and CDR2 FNYEAQ. The ends were cut back, 5 bases at V and 8 bases at J, with 23 bases in the middle. The CDR3 loop is CASSPAGGGVAGTQYF. The CDR3 DNA reads TGTGCCAGCAGCCCCGCGGGTGGCGGGGTCGCAGGTACGCAGTATTTT.

The genes are TRBV29-1 and TRBJ2-3; D is unclear. CDR3 length: 12 residues. Between the trimmed V and J ends, which lost 2 bases and 4 bases, there was a span of 7 bases. Germline V gives CDR1 SQVTM, CDR2 ANQGSEA. CDR3 amino acids: CSVEPPPDTQYF. CDR3 bases: TGCAGCGTTGAACCCCCCCCAGATACGCAGTATTTT.